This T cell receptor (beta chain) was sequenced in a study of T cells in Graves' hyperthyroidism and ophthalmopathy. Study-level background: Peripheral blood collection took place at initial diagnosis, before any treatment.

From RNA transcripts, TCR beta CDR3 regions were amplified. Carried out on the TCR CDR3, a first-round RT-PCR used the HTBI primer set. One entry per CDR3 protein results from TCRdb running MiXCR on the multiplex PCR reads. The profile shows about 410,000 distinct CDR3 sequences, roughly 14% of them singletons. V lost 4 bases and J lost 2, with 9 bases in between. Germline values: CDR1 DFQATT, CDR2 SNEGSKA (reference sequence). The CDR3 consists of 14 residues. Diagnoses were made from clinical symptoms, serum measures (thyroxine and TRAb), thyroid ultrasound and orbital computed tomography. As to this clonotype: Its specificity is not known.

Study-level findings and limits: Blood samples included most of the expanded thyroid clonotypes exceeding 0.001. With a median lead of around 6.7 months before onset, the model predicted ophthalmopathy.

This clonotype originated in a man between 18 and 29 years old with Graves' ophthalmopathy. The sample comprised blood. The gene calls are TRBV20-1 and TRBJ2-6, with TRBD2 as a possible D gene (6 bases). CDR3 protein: CSAIPGAGANVLTF. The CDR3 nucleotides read TGCAGTGCTATCCCGGGGGCTGGGGCCAACGTCCTGACTTTC.